Following are 20 T cell receptor beta chains from one sample sequenced in a study of spatial heterogeneity in lung cancer. TCRdb re-analysed the 5' RACE reads in MiXCR, keeping a single row per CDR3 protein. The table includes about 5,400 distinct CDR3 sequences, around 35% detected once. The time point is: sample taken at primary tumor resection. Unsorted whole RNA samples from tumor, nontumor lung or frozen PBMC were sequenced. The source was PBMCs, collected at surgery. These receptors all come from a female donor with early-stage non-small cell lung cancer.

On this clonotype: A library prepared for alpha chains yielded this beta chain as an off-target read; its size is of little meaning. The chain links TRBV12-3 or TRBV12-4 to TRBJ2-5; TRBD1 is a possible D gene (5 bases). This CDR3 spans 13 amino acids. Trimming stripped 5 bases from V and 5 bases from J, with 12 bases between. CDR3 nucleotide sequence: TGTGCCAGCAGTCTCGGGTCAGGGGAGACCCAGTACTTC. It specifies CASSLGSGETQYF.

On this clonotype: The library was prepared for alpha chains; this beta chain is a stray read, so its frequency means little. The chain recombines TRBV30 with TRBJ2-7; D may be TRBD1 or TRBD2 (5 bases each). The CDR3 runs to 15 residues. Germline CDR1 is GTSNPN and CDR2 is SVGIG (reference sequence). The germline V and J ends were trimmed by 5 bases and 7 bases, with 24 bases remaining between them. The DNA of the CDR3 is TGTGCCTGGTCAAACCCCGGGACGGCCCGCTGGGAGCAGTACTTC. This gives the protein CAWSNPGTARWEQYF.

Turning to this clonotype: Since it is a stray read in a library aimed at alpha chains, this beta chain has a size that is not meaningful. This chain connects TRBV28 to TRBJ2-5; TRBD1 might be the D (6 bases). V lost 3 bases, J lost 1 base, and 9 bases lay in between. Germline CDR1 MDHEN, CDR2 SYDVKM. CDR3 size: 14 residues. Here the CDR3 reads CASSLQGFQETQYF. CDR3 coding DNA: TGTGCCAGCAGTTTGCAGGGGTTCCAAGAGACCCAGTACTTC. The full variable domain, completed using reference TRBV28 and TRBJ2-5, is DVKVTQSSRYLVKRTGEKVFLECVQDMDHENMFWYRQDPGLGLRLIYFSYDVKMKEKGDIPEGYSVSREKKERFSLILESASTNQTSMYLCASSLQGFQETQYFGPGTRLLVL.

This clonotype was found a few times. Being off target in a library aimed at alpha chains, this beta chain has a size of little meaning. The rearrangement uses TRBV19 and TRBJ2-7; weak D call: TRBD1 (6 bases). The CDR3 loop spans 13 amino acids. V lost 6 bases, J lost 0 bases, and 9 bases lay in between. Germline CDR1 is LNHDA and CDR2 is SQIVND (reference sequence). Written as DNA, the CDR3 is TGTGCCAGTAGAGGACAGTACTCCTACGAGCAGTACTTC. Its translation: CASRGQYSYEQYF.

In regard to this clonotype: This beta chain turned up in a library designed for alpha chains; as an off-target read, its abundance says little. The rearrangement uses TRBV10-3 and TRBJ2-3, with 7 nucleotides matching TRBD2. Germline trimming cut 10 bases from V and 4 bases from J; bases unmatched to any gene: 8. The CDR3 extends over 13 amino acids. Per the germline V gene, CDR1 is ENHRY and CDR2 is SYGVKD. The CDR3 region has the DNA TGTGCCACCGGGAAGGGAGGGTCAGATACGCAGTATTTT. Translating gives CATGKGGSDTQYF.

A note on this clonotype: Since the library was made to target alpha chains, this beta chain is a stray read and its abundance is not meaningful. The gene calls are TRBV6-2 or TRBV6-3 and TRBJ2-7; perhaps TRBD2 as D (5 bases). The length of the CDR3 is 13 residues. V was clipped by 6 bases and J by 6 bases, with 15 bases between them. Germline loops: CDR1 MNHEY, CDR2 SVGEGT. CDR3 region: CASSPGVIGEQYF. In nucleotides, the CDR3 is TGTGCCAGCAGCCCCGGGGTGATTGGCGAGCAGTACTTC.

Note on this clonotype: Little can be read into the size of this beta chain, an off-target read in a library designed for alpha chains. This chain connects TRBV5-4 to TRBJ2-5; TRBD2 matches 7 bases. V dropped 4 bases and J dropped 1; count of bases not matched to a gene: 4. Germline CDR1 reads SGHNT; CDR2 reads YYREEE (reference sequence). The CDR3 extends over 14 amino acids. The CDR3 bases are TGTGCCAGCAGCCGAGCGGGACTCCAAGAGACCCAGTACTTC. It codes for CASSRAGLQETQYF.

In the case of this clonotype: This beta chain appears as a stray read in a library generated for alpha chains; its size is not informative. The chain links TRBV6-5 to TRBJ2-7; D perhaps matches TRBD1 (5 bases). The V gene's germline CDR1 is MNHEY and CDR2 SVGAGI. V was clipped by 2 bases and J by 5 bases, with 13 bases between them. CDR3 length: 14 amino acids. CDR3 amino acids: CASSYIGPRDEQYF. The CDR3 DNA is TGTGCCAGCAGTTACATAGGCCCCAGGGACGAGCAGTACTTC.

Concerning this clonotype: This beta chain is an off-target read within a library intended for alpha chains, so its frequency means little. J is TRBJ2-4 and V is TRBV28, with D possibly matching TRBD1 (6 bases). The CDR3 totals 16 residues. The germline V gene encodes CDR1 MDHEN and CDR2 SYDVKM. Trimming pared 4 bases from V and 7 bases from J, leaving 20 bases between. The CDR3 sequence: CASSSHQPGQVNIQYF. The CDR3 DNA reads as TGTGCCAGCAGTTCCCACCAACCGGGACAAGTTAACATTCAGTACTTC.

In its sample, this clonotype was seen a few times. This beta chain is an off-target read within a library intended for alpha chains, so its frequency means little. The rearrangement uses TRBV7-2 and TRBJ2-7; tentative D call: TRBD2 (5 bases). Germline V gene data show CDR1 as SGHTA and CDR2 as FQGNSA. This CDR3 has 14 residues. Trimming left V 4 bases short and J 4 bases short, with 14 bases between. This chain's CDR3 is CASSSGLFPYEQYF. The CDR3 DNA reads TGTGCCAGCAGCTCCGGACTCTTCCCGTACGAGCAGTACTTC.

Notes on this clonotype: With the library built for alpha chains, this beta chain is off target and its frequency is not meaningful. This chain joins TRBV19 and TRBJ2-2, with D possibly TRBD1 on 5 matching bases. This CDR3 comprises 15 residues. V gave up 3 bases and J gave up 3 bases, with 11 bases separating them. Per germline, CDR1 LNHDA and CDR2 SQIVND (reference sequence). CDR3 amino acids: CASSIDSSDTGELFF. In nucleotides, the CDR3 is TGTGCCAGTAGTATTGACAGCAGTGACACCGGGGAGCTGTTTTTT. The whole variable domain, filled in from reference TRBV19 and TRBJ2-2, reads DGGITQSPKYLFRKEGQNVTLSCEQNLNHDAMYWYRQDPGQGLRLIYYSQIVNDFQKGDIAEGYSVSREKKESFPLTVTSAQKNPTAFYLCASSIDSSDTGELFFGEGSRLTVL.

Note on this clonotype: This beta chain is an off-target read within a library intended for alpha chains, so its frequency means little. The chain uses TRBV5-1 and TRBJ2-6; a possible D gene is TRBD1 (5 bases). V lost 5 bases to trimming and J lost 0 bases, with 6 bases between them. Germline CDR1 reads SGHRS; CDR2 reads YFSETQ. The length of the CDR3 is 14 residues. The CDR3 here is CASRTVSGANVLTF. As DNA, the CDR3 is TGCGCCAGCAGGACAGTCTCTGGGGCCAACGTCCTGACTTTC.

As for this clonotype: This beta chain is a stray sequence in a library constructed for alpha chains; its clone size is not meaningful. This chain uses TRBV11-3 with TRBJ2-2, with D tentatively TRBD1 or TRBD2 (6 bases each). Germline V gives CDR1 SGHNT, CDR2 YENEEA. The V and J ends lost 5 bases and 5 bases respectively, with 15 bases between them. The CDR3 totals 15 residues. The CDR3 nucleotides are TGTGCCAGCAGCCACGGAGGGGGGAAGACCGGGGAGCTGTTTTTT. It translates to CASSHGGGKTGELFF.

This clonotype has more than one count but fewer than ten. Found in a library prepared for alpha chains, this beta chain is an off-target read, and its abundance has little meaning. This chain connects TRBV7-9 to TRBJ2-1, with TRBD1 matching over 8 bases. V was clipped by 5 bases and J by 8 bases; unmatched bases: 11. The CDR3 is 15 residues long. Per germline, CDR1 SEHNR and CDR2 FQNEAQ (reference sequence). The DNA for the CDR3 is TGTGCCAGCAGCAAAGGGACAGGCTCCGGGGATGAGCAGTTCTTC. It specifies CASSKGTGSGDEQFF.

This clonotype turned up a few times. Because this beta chain is a stray read in a library intended to capture alpha chains, its abundance should not be given much weight. J is TRBJ2-7 and V is TRBV28; 9 nucleotides match TRBD1. Germline V CDR1 and CDR2: MDHEN, SYDVKM. There are 12 residues in the CDR3. The trim removed 10 bases at V and 3 bases at J, leaving 4 bases unmatched. CDR3 DNA sequence: TGTGCCACCAAGACAGGGGGCTACGAGCAGTACTTC. Translated, it gives CATKTGGYEQYF.

The table lists this clonotype with a few counts. The size of this beta chain means little, since it is a stray read in a library made for alpha chains. The rearrangement uses TRBV6-4 and TRBJ2-4; unclear D gene. The CDR3 has 11 residues. The germline V gene encodes CDR1 MRHNA and CDR2 SNTAGT. V was trimmed by 0 bases and J by 8 bases, leaving 2 bases between them. The CDR3 DNA is TGTGCCAGCAGTGACTCGTACATTCAGTACTTC. It codes for CASSDSYIQYF.

This clonotype appeared a few times. This beta chain turned up in a library designed for alpha chains; as an off-target read, its abundance says little. The chain carries TRBV5-6 and TRBJ2-3; 10 bases are a match to TRBD2. CDR3 length: 16 residues. J was trimmed by 1 base and V by 5 bases; bases with no gene match: 7. Germline CDR1 reads SGHDT; CDR2 reads YYEEEE. This CDR3 reads CASRGLADPRTDTQYF. CDR3 sequence (DNA): TGTGCCAGCAGAGGACTAGCGGATCCACGCACAGATACGCAGTATTTT.

On this clonotype itself: With the library built for alpha chains, this beta chain is off target and its frequency is not meaningful. This chain joins TRBV4-2 and TRBJ2-1; TRBD2 aligns across 8 bases. V lost 0 bases to trimming and J lost 4 bases; unmatched junction nucleotides: 8. This CDR3 has 17 amino acids. Germline V gene sequence: CDR1 LGHNA, CDR2 YNFKEQ. CDR3 DNA sequence: TGTGCCAGCAGCCAAGATCCCCTTAGCGGGGCGTACAATGAGCAGTTCTTC. This encodes CASSQDPLSGAYNEQFF.

A note on this clonotype: This beta chain turned up in a library designed for alpha chains; as an off-target read, its abundance says little. The rearrangement joins TRBV29-1 to TRBJ2-7; D is unclear. Between the trimmed V and J ends, which lost 0 bases and 3 bases, there was a span of 6 bases. The CDR3 runs 12 residues. Germline V CDR1 and CDR2: SQVTM, ANQGSEA. Here the CDR3 DNA reads TGCAGCGTTGAAGACAGGCTCTACGAGCAGTACTTC. This sequence encodes CSVEDRLYEQYF.

This clonotype was counted only a few times. This beta chain appears as a stray read in a library generated for alpha chains; its size is not informative. The rearrangement uses TRBV18 and TRBJ2-1; 9 bases fit TRBD1. The CDR3 has 15 amino acids. V lost 1 base, J lost 7 bases, and 5 bases stayed unmatched. Germline CDR1 is KGHSH and CDR2 is LQKENI. CDR3 nucleotide sequence: TGTGCCAGCTCACCACAGGACAGGGGTAGAAATGAGCAGTTCTTC. Protein sequence: CASSPQDRGRNEQFF.